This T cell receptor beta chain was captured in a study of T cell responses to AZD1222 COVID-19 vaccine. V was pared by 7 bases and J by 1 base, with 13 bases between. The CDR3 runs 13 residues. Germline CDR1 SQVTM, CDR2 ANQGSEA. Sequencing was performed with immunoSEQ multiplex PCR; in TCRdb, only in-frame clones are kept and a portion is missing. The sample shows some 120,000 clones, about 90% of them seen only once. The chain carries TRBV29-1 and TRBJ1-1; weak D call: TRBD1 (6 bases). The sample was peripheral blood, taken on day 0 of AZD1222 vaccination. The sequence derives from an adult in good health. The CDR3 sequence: CSGEDSPNTEAFF. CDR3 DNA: TGCAGCGGCGAGGACAGCCCGAACACTGAAGCTTTCTTT.